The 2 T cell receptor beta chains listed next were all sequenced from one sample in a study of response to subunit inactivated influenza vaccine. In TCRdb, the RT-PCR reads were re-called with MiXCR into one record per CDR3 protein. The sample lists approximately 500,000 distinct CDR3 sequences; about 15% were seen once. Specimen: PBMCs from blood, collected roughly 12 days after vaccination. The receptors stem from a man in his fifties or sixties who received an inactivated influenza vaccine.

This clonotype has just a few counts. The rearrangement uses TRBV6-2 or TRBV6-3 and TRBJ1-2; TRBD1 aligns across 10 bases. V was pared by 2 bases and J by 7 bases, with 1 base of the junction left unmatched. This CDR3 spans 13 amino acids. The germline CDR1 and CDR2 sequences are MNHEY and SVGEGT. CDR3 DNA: TGTGCCAGCAGTTACGACAGGGGGCTTGGCTACACCTTC. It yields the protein CASSYDRGLGYTF.

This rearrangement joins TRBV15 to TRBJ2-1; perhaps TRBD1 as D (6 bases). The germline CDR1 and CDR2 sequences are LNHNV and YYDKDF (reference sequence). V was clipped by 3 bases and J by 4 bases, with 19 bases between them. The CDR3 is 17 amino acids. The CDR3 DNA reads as TGTGCCACCAGCAGCCTAAAGGGGGTTCGTGAATACAATGAGCAGTTCTTC. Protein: CATSSLKGVREYNEQFF.